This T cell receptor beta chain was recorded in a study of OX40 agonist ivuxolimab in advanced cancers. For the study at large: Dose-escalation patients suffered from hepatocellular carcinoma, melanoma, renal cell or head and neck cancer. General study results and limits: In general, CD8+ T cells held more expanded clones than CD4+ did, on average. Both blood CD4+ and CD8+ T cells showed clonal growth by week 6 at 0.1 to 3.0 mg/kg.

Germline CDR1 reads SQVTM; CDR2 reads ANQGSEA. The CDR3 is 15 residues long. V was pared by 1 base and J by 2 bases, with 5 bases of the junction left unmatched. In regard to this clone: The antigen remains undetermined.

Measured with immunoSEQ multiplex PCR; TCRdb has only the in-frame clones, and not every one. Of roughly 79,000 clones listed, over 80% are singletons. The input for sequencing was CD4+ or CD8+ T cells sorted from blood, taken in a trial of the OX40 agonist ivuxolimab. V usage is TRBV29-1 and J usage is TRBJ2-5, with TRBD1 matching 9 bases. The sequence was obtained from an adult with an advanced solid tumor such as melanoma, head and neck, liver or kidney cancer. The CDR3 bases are TGCAGCGTTGAAGCTCCGGGACAGGGACAAGAGACCCAGTACTTC. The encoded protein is CSVEAPGQGQETQYF.